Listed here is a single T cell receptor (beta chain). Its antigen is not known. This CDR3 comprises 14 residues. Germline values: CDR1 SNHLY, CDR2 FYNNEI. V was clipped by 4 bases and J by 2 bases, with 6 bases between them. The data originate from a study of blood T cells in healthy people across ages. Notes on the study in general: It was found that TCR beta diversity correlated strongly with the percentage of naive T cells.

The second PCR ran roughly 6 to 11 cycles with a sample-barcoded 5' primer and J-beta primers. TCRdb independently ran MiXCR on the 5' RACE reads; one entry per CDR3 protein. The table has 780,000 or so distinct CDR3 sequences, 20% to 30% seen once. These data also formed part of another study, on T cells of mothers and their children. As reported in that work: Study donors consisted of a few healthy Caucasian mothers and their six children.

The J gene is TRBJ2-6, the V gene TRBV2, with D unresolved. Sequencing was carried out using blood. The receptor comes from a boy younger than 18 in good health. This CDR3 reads CASSGGPGANVLTF. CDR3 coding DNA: TGTGCCAGCAGTGGAGGACCTGGGGCCAACGTCCTGACTTTC.